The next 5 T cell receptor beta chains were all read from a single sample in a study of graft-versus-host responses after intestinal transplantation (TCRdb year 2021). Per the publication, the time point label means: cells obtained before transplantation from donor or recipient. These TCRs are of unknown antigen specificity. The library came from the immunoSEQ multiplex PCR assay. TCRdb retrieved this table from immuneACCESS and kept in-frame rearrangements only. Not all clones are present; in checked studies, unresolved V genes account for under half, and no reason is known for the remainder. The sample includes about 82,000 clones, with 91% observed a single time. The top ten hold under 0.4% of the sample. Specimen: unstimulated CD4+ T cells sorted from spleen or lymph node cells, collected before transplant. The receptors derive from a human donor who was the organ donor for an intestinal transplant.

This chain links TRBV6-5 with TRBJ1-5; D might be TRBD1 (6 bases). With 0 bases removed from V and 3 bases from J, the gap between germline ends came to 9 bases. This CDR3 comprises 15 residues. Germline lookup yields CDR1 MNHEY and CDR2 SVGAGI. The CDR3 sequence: CASSYSGQLNQPQHF. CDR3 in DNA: TGTGCCAGCAGTTACTCTGGACAGCTCAATCAGCCCCAGCATTTT.

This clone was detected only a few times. Written as DNA, the CDR3 is TGCAGCGTTGAGGCCCGGAACACCGGGGAGCTGTTTTTT. Translating gives CSVEARNTGELFF. The rearrangement joins TRBV29-1 to TRBJ2-2; no reliable D call. Germline CDR1 is SQVTM and CDR2 is ANQGSEA. V was pared by 3 bases and J by 1 base, with 6 bases between. The CDR3 extends over 13 amino acids.

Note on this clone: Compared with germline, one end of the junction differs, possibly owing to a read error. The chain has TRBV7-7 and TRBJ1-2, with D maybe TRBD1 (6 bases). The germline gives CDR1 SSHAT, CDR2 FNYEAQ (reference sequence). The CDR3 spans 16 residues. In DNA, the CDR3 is TGTGCCAGCAGCTTGGAGCCACAGGGTGTCCACGCCTTTGAAGGCTTC. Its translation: CASSLEPQGVHAFEGF.

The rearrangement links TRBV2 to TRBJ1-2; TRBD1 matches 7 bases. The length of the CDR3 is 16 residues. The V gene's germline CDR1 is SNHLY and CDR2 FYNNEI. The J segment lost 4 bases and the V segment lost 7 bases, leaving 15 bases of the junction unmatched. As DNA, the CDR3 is TGTGCCAGCACTAAAAATTTCCCGGACAGGAGCTATGGCTACACCTTC. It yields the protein CASTKNFPDRSYGYTF.

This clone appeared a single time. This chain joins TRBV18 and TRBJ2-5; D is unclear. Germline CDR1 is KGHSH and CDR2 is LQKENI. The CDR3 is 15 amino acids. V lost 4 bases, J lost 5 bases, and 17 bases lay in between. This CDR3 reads CASSHTTPGYETQYF. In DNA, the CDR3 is TGTGCCAGCTCACATACTACCCCCGGTTATGAGACCCAGTACTTC.